What follows is one TCR beta chain and its context. This sample stems from a study of blood T cell repertoires in COVID-19. Turning to the study itself: Sample material is recorded as cDNA or gDNA derived from T cells, B-cell-depleted T cells, or PBMCs.

How the authors handled the data: Using reference gene primer amplification, nucleated cell counts were estimated. TCRdb's table, derived via immunoSEQ multiplex PCR, lists solely in-frame clones and lacks some. D and trimming were read from the DNA, whereas the V and J calls and clone size are those reported in that table. The sample holds tens of thousands of clones, roughly 89% seen once. CDR1 LNHDA and CDR2 SQIVND come from the germline V gene (reference sequence). This CDR3 contains 13 residues. V was trimmed by 5 bases and J by 4 bases, leaving 11 bases between them. The receptor was isolated from a woman at least 80 years old with active or convalescent COVID-19. Specimen: peripheral blood. The chain recombines TRBV19 with TRBJ1-1; D unclear. Here the CDR3 reads CASSDGVRTEAFF. The CDR3 DNA reads TGTGCCAGTAGTGATGGAGTCCGCACTGAAGCTTTCTTT.